The 30 T cell receptor beta chains below were found in one sample sequenced in a study of cytomegalovirus exposure and HLA in healthy donors. The PCR employed 60 Vbeta primers together with 13 Jbeta primers. The protocol was immunoSEQ multiplex PCR, while the TCRdb copy is restricted to in-frame clones and leaves out a portion. This table has around 220,000 clones, 83% appearing once. The sample consisted of PBMCs. The receptor source for this set is a girl under 18 in good health and CMV-seronegative.

The chain joins TRBV2 to TRBJ1-2, with 8 bases fitting TRBD1. The V gene's germline CDR1 is SNHLY and CDR2 FYNNEI. J lost 4 bases, V lost 3 bases, and 7 bases had no gene match. This CDR3 spans 15 amino acids. The CDR3 coding sequence is TGTGCCAGCAGTGAGTCAGGGGGCAGACTCTATGGCTACACCTTC. Encoded protein: CASSESGGRLYGYTF. Based on the CDR3 plus reference TRBV2 and TRBJ1-2, the full variable domain is EPEVTQTPSHQVTQMGQEVILRCVPISNHLYFYWYRQILGQKVEFLVSFYNNEISEKSEIFDDQFSVERPDGSNFTLKIRSTKLEDSAMYFCASSESGGRLYGYTFGSGTRLTVV.

This clone appeared a single time. The chain recombines TRBV19 with TRBJ2-7, with 8 bases identical to TRBD1. CDR3 size: 14 residues. V was clipped by 5 bases and J by 6 bases; unmatched bases: 9. The germline gives CDR1 LNHDA, CDR2 SQIVND (reference sequence). CDR3: CASSSTGAPREQYF. The CDR3 region has the DNA TGTGCCAGTAGTTCGACAGGGGCGCCTCGCGAGCAGTACTTC.

This chain links TRBV27 with TRBJ1-1; 8 nucleotides line up with TRBD1. Germline V CDR1 and CDR2: MNHEY, SMNVEV (reference sequence). This CDR3 is built from 15 residues. J gave up 8 bases and V 0 bases, and 8 bases lay outside the gene matches. The CDR3 DNA reads as TGTGCCAGCAGTTTATCACCCCTAGGACAGGGAGAAGCTTTCTTT. Protein sequence: CASSLSPLGQGEAFF.

This sequence joins TRBV19 and TRBJ1-5; D gene uncertain. Per germline, CDR1 LNHDA and CDR2 SQIVND (reference sequence). The ends were cut back, 6 bases at V and 6 bases at J, with 18 bases in the middle. The CDR3 has 15 residues. The CDR3 nucleotides read TGTGCCAGTAGCCTAGCGGCAGGTGGCAGTCAGCCCCAGCATTTT. As protein: CASSLAAGGSQPQHF.

The count of this clone is one. The chain links TRBV27 to TRBJ1-1; TRBD1 aligns across 7 bases. The CDR3 is 15 residues long. The germline gives CDR1 MNHEY, CDR2 SMNVEV (reference sequence). Germline trimming cut 6 bases from V and 1 base from J; bases unmatched to any gene: 8. The CDR3 DNA is TGTGCCAGCAGAGGGACAGCCAATTCGAACACTGAAGCTTTCTTT. Translation gives CASRGTANSNTEAFF.

The rearrangement links TRBV5-8 to TRBJ1-5, with D perhaps TRBD1 (5 bases). V dropped 0 bases and J dropped 4 bases, with 8 bases sitting between them. CDR3 size: 14 residues. Germline-derived CDR1 and CDR2 are SGHTS and YDEGEE. The CDR3 coding sequence is TGTGCCAGCAGCTTGGAAGGGGTAAATCAGCCCCAGCATTTT. It translates to CASSLEGVNQPQHF. Together with reference TRBV5-8 and TRBJ1-5, the CDR3 gives the full variable domain: EAGVTQSPTHLIKTRGQQATLRCSPISGHTSVYWYQQALGLGLQFLLWYDEGEERNRGNFPPRFSGRQFPNYSSELNVNALELEDSALYLCASSLEGVNQPQHFGDGTRLSIL.

The chain's CDR3 is CASSPRGLDRAYEQYF. The DNA of the CDR3 is TGTGCCAGCTCACCGAGGGGATTGGACAGAGCCTACGAGCAGTACTTC. The chain employs TRBV18 and TRBJ2-5, with D possibly being TRBD1 (6 bases). The DNA end is more similar to TRBJ2-7, so the J call may be wrong. The germline CDR1 and CDR2 sequences are KGHSH and LQKENI. CDR3 length: 16 residues.

This CDR3 is CASSFSHRDEQYF. The CDR3 bases are TGTGCCAGCAGCTTTTCCCACAGAGACGAGCAGTACTTC. The J gene is TRBJ2-7, the V gene TRBV7-2; D gene ambiguous. The germline V gene encodes CDR1 SGHTA and CDR2 FQGNSA. The CDR3 is 13 residues long. The V end was cut by 3 bases, the J end by 5 bases, with 11 bases between.

V is TRBV19 and J is TRBJ1-1; TRBD1 matches at 7 bases. V was pared by 10 bases and J by 0 bases, with 11 bases of the junction left unmatched. Germline CDR1 LNHDA, CDR2 SQIVND (reference sequence). This CDR3 comprises 15 residues. The CDR3 region is CATRQGQGMNTEAFF. CDR3 in DNA: TGTGCCACCCGACAGGGCCAGGGCATGAACACTGAAGCTTTCTTT.

V usage is TRBV6-5 and J usage is TRBJ1-4, with TRBD1 matching 10 bases. The CDR3 loop spans 14 amino acids. With 6 bases clipped from V and 6 bases from J, the junction kept 4 bases outside the gene matches. Germline loops: CDR1 MNHEY, CDR2 SVGAGI. The CDR3: CASRGQGVYEKLFF. As DNA, the CDR3 is TGTGCCAGCAGAGGACAGGGGGTCTATGAAAAACTGTTTTTT.

The chain has TRBV15 and TRBJ2-2; 8 bases are shared with TRBD2. The CDR3 loop spans 17 amino acids. J gave up 4 bases and V 4 bases, and 11 bases lay outside the gene matches. From germline, CDR1 is LNHNV and CDR2 YYDKDF (reference sequence). The CDR3: CATSTLRSGGLTGELFF. For the CDR3, the DNA is TGTGCCACCAGCACCCTACGGAGCGGGGGCCTCACCGGGGAGCTGTTTTTT.

The count of this clone is one. The chain is built from TRBV6-4 and TRBJ2-5; 9 bases map to TRBD1. The ends lost 3 bases at V and 1 base at J; junction bases unmatched: 6. The CDR3 covers 16 residues. Germline lookup yields CDR1 MRHNA and CDR2 SNTAGT. CDR3 loop: CASSEFSTGGQETQYF. In DNA form, the CDR3 reads TGTGCCAGCAGTGAATTCTCGACAGGGGGCCAAGAGACCCAGTACTTC.

V is TRBV9 and J is TRBJ2-1; D possibly corresponds to TRBD2 (5 bases). The CDR3 sequence is 14 residues long. V was trimmed by 1 base and J by 5 bases, leaving 10 bases between them. Germline lookup yields CDR1 SGDLS and CDR2 YYNGEE. CDR3 DNA: TGTGCCAGCAGCGTAAGCGGTCTGAACAATGAGCAGTTCTTC. Translated: CASSVSGLNNEQFF.

This clone was recorded only once. The rearrangement links TRBV28 to TRBJ1-4; no clear D. The CDR3 extends over 15 amino acids. Trimming stripped 3 bases from V and 1 base from J, with 9 bases between. CDR1 is MDHEN, CDR2 SYDVKM, per germline. The CDR3 region has the DNA TGTGCCAGCAGTTTTCGCGGGGAAACTAATGAAAAACTGTTTTTT. Its translation is CASSFRGETNEKLFF. Full variable domain (missing parts from reference TRBV28 and TRBJ1-4): DVKVTQSSRYLVKRTGEKVFLECVQDMDHENMFWYRQDPGLGLRLIYFSYDVKMKEKGDIPEGYSVSREKKERFSLILESASTNQTSMYLCASSFRGETNEKLFFGSGTQLSVL.

This chain joins TRBV5-6 and TRBJ1-1; 11 positions match TRBD1. Germline assignment: CDR1 SGHDT and CDR2 YYEEEE. The CDR3 consists of 15 residues. Trimming at V came to 0 bases and at J to 4 bases, leaving 2 bases not matched to a gene. CDR3 in amino acids: CASSLGGTGGTEAFF. CDR3 DNA sequence: TGTGCCAGCAGCTTGGGCGGGACAGGGGGCACTGAAGCTTTCTTT.

V is TRBV4-1 and J is TRBJ2-5, with 7 bases identical to TRBD2. TRBJ2-7 explains the end of the DNA better; the J call may be wrong. Germline V gene lookup returns CDR1 MGHRA and CDR2 YSYEKL. The CDR3 spans 14 residues. CDR3 sequence reads: CASSQREGTYEQYF. As DNA, the CDR3 is TGCGCCAGCAGCCAGAGGGAGGGCACCTACGAGCAGTACTTC.

V gene TRBV7-3 combines with J gene TRBJ2-7; tentative D call: TRBD1 (6 bases). Germline-derived CDR1 and CDR2 are SGHTA and FQGTGA. CDR3 size: 14 residues. Trimming shortened V by 5 bases and J by 6 bases, and 17 bases separated the two germline ends. CDR3 region: CASSPQVGAGEQYF. DNA of the CDR3: TGTGCCAGCAGCCCCCAGGTGGGGGCCGGCGAGCAGTACTTC.

The chain joins TRBV6-5 to TRBJ2-7, with D possibly being TRBD2 (5 bases). Per germline, CDR1 MNHEY and CDR2 SVGAGI. V was pared by 3 bases and J by 6 bases, with 15 bases between. CDR3 length equals 14 residues. CDR3 in DNA: TGTGCCAGCAGTTATCTGGTGGGAGTAGGCGAGCAGTACTTC. Translation gives CASSYLVGVGEQYF.

The rearrangement joins TRBV28 to TRBJ2-2; TRBD2 might be the D (5 bases). Germline lookup yields CDR1 MDHEN and CDR2 SYDVKM. There are 11 residues in the CDR3. Deletions cut 7 bases from V and 6 bases from J, with 6 bases between. CDR3 DNA sequence: TGTGCCAGCACGGGGTCCGGGGAGCTGTTTTTT. This codes for CASTGSGELFF.

The genes are TRBV7-3 and TRBJ2-3, with TRBD2 identical over 8 bases. The junction had 3 bases not matched to a gene; V was cut back by 3 bases and J by 1 base. The CDR3 sequence is 15 residues long. Germline V lookup: CDR1 SGHTA, CDR2 FQGTGA. The CDR3 is CASSLSAGGTDTQYF. For the CDR3, the DNA is TGTGCCAGCAGCTTGTCAGCGGGGGGCACAGATACGCAGTATTTT.

J is TRBJ1-2 and V is TRBV7-2, with TRBD1 matching 11 bases. From germline, CDR1 is SGHTA and CDR2 FQGNSA. The CDR3 covers 18 residues. V trimming: 1 base; J trimming: 8 bases; junction bases outside the gene matches: 15. The CDR3 DNA reads as TGTGCCAGCAGCTTAGTATATAGAGTAGGACAGGGGGCAAGGGGCTACACCTTC. Translation: CASSLVYRVGQGARGYTF.

This chain joins TRBV21-1 and TRBJ1-1; the DNA was not used to check the table's D call, TRBD1. TRBV21-1 is designated a pseudogene. The CDR3 runs to 15 residues. The DNA for the CDR3 is TGTGCCAGCAGCCTCCCCTGGACAGGGGACACTGAAGCTTTCTTT. The encoded protein is CASSLPWTGDTEAFF.

V gene TRBV7-2 combines with J gene TRBJ1-3; D gene unclear. V gave up 1 base and J gave up 1 base, with 8 bases separating them. Per the germline V gene, CDR1 is SGHTA and CDR2 is FQGNSA. This CDR3 contains 15 residues. The CDR3 nucleotides read TGTGCCAGCAGCTTAGGAAGCGATTCTGGAAACACCATATATTTT. Translated: CASSLGSDSGNTIYF.

The CDR3 sequence: CASRDRVTSSYEQYF. In DNA, the CDR3 is TGTGCCAGCAGGGACAGGGTAACTAGCTCCTACGAGCAGTACTTC. The V gene is TRBV7-8, the J gene TRBJ2-7; 8 bases fit TRBD1. The CDR3 has 15 amino acids. Per the germline V gene, CDR1 is SGHVS and CDR2 is FQNEAQ. The trim removed 6 bases at V and 0 bases at J, leaving 7 bases unmatched.

The rearrangement joins TRBV5-1 to TRBJ2-1, with D perhaps matching TRBD2 (5 bases). The CDR3 is 15 amino acids. Germline V gene sequence: CDR1 SGHRS, CDR2 YFSETQ. The V end was cut by 0 bases, the J end by 4 bases, with 11 bases between. As DNA, the CDR3 is TGCGCCAGCAGCTTGGCCGGACTCGCGTACAATGAGCAGTTCTTC. It encodes CASSLAGLAYNEQFF.

The chain is built from TRBV27 and TRBJ1-2, with D perhaps matching TRBD1 (6 bases). Germline lookup yields CDR1 MNHEY and CDR2 SMNVEV (reference sequence). Trimming took off 2 bases at V and 8 bases at J, with 12 bases between the two ends. The CDR3 is made up of 13 amino acids. The CDR3 reads CASSLKGQGGYTF. For the CDR3, the DNA is TGTGCCAGCAGTTTAAAAGGGCAGGGGGGCTACACCTTC.

V and J are TRBV14 and TRBJ1-1, with 7 bases matching TRBD1. Germline V gives CDR1 SGHDN, CDR2 FVKESK. CDR3 length: 15 residues. J was trimmed by 5 bases and V by 4 bases; bases with no gene match: 10. CDR3 coding DNA: TGTGCCAGCAGCCTACGGAGACAGGGTAGGACTGAAGCTTTCTTT. It codes for CASSLRRQGRTEAFF.

This clone appeared a few times. In DNA, the CDR3 is TGTGCCAGCAGTTACACCCTGGGAGATTCACCCCTCCACTTT. Translating gives CASSYTLGDSPLHF. This chain joins TRBV6-5 and TRBJ1-6; D is unclear. This CDR3 contains 14 residues. From germline, CDR1 is MNHEY and CDR2 SVGAGI. Trimming removed 2 bases from V and 8 bases from J, with 10 bases in between.

V is TRBV6-5 and J is TRBJ2-1, with 8 bases fitting TRBD1. V lost 5 bases and J lost 2; bases outside the gene matches: 2. The CDR3 has 14 amino acids. Looked up from germline, CDR1 is MNHEY and CDR2 is SVGAGI. Here the CDR3 reads CASSTGGPYNEQFF. The CDR3 DNA follows: TGTGCCAGCAGTACAGGGGGGCCCTACAATGAGCAGTTCTTC.

The gene calls are TRBV5-5 and TRBJ1-5; 7 bases align to TRBD1. J lost 7 bases, V lost 3 bases, and 10 bases had no gene match. Germline assignment: CDR1 SGHKS and CDR2 YYEKEE (reference sequence). CDR3 length: 15 residues. The CDR3 is CASSSGDRDGQPQHF. The CDR3 DNA is TGTGCCAGCAGCTCCGGTGACAGGGATGGGCAGCCCCAGCATTTT.